This TCR beta chain was sequenced for a study of radiation and T cells in renal cell carcinoma. General study findings and limits: Pretreatment tumor biopsies were lacking, so baseline clonotypes are unknown.

Regarding this clone: What it binds is unknown.

Time point reported: baseline pretreatment blood. Specified treatment: 15 Gy SBRT to primary tumor, nephrectomy 4 weeks later. Serial blood draws occurred at baseline and 2 and 4 weeks post-SBRT. Clear cell pathology was present in this patient's renal cell carcinoma. Trimming left V 6 bases short and J 7 bases short, with 15 bases between. The CDR3 is 14 residues long. Germline values: CDR1 MDHEN, CDR2 SYDVKM. Assay used: immunoSEQ multiplex PCR; TCRdb lists only in-frame clones, some missing. Altogether roughly 120,000 clones are present, around 83% being singletons, with the ten largest covering around 3%.

The sample in question was blood, obtained from a patient whose treatment included radiotherapy and nephrectomy. The V gene is TRBV28, the J gene TRBJ1-4, with D possibly being TRBD1 (6 bases). The sequence derives from a woman aged 60-75 years with renal cell carcinoma. DNA of the CDR3: TGTGCCAGCAGCCAACAGGGCGCCCGTGAAAAACTGTTTTTT. Amino acid sequence: CASSQQGAREKLFF.